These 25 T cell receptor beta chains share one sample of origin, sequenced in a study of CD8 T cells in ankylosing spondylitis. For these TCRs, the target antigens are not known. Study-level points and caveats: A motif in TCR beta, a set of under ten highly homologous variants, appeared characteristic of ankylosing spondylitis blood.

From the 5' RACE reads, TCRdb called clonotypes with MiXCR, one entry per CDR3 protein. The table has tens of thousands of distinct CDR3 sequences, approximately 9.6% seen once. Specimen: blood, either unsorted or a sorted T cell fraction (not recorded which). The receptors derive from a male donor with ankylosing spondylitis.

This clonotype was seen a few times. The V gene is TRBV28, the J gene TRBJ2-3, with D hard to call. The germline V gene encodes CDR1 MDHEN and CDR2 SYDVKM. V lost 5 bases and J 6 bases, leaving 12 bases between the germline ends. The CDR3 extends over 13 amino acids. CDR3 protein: CASSPSPADTQYF. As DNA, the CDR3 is TGTGCCAGCAGTCCCTCACCTGCGGATACGCAGTATTTT.

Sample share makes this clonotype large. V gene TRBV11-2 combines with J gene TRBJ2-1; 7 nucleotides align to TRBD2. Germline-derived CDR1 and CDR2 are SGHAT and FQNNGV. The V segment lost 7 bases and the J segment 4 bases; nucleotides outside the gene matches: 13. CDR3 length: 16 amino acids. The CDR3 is CASTPPEGGLYNEQFF. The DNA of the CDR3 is TGTGCCAGCACCCCTCCCGAGGGAGGGCTTTACAATGAGCAGTTCTTC.

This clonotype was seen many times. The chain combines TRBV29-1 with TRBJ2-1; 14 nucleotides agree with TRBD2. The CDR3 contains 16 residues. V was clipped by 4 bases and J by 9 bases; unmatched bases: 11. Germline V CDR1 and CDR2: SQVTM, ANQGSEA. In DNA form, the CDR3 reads TGCAGCGTTGGCGGGGGACTAGCGGGAGTAGTGGCTGAGCAGTTCTTC. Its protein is CSVGGGLAGVVAEQFF.

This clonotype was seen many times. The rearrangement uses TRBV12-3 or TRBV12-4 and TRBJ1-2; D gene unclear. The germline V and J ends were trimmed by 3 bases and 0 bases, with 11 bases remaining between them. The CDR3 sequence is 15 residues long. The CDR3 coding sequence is TGTGCCAGCAGTTTGTCCAAAACCACTAACTATGGCTACACCTTC. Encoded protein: CASSLSKTTNYGYTF.

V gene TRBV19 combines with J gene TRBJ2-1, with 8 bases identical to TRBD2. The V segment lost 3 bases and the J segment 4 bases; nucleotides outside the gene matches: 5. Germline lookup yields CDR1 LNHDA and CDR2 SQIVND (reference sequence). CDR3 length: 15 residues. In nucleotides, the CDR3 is TGTGCCAGTAGTATGTCTAGCGGGCCGTACAATGAGCAGTTCTTC. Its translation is CASSMSSGPYNEQFF.

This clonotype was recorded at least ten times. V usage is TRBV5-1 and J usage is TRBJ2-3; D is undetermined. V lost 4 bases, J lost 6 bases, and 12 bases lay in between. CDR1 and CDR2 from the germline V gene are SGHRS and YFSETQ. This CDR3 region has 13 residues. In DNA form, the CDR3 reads TGCGCCAGCAGCGCTCCCCCTGTTGATACGCAGTATTTT. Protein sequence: CASSAPPVDTQYF.

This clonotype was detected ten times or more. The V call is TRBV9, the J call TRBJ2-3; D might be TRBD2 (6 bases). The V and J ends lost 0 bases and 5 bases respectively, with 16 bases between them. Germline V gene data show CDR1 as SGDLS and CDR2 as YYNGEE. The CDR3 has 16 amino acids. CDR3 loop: CASSVVPGDAGDTQYF. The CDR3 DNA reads TGTGCCAGCAGCGTAGTACCGGGAGATGCGGGAGATACGCAGTATTTT. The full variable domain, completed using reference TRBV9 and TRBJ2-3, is DSGVTQTPKHLITATGQRVTLRCSPRSGDLSVYWYQQSLDQGLQFLIQYYNGEERAKGNILERFSAQQFPDLHSELNLSSLELGDSALYFCASSVVPGDAGDTQYFGPGTRLTVL.

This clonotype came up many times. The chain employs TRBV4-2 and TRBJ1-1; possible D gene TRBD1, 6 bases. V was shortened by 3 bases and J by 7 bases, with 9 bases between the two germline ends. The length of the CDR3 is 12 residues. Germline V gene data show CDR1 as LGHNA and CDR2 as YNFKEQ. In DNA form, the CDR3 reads TGTGCCAGCAGCCACCAGACAGGTGAAGCTTTCTTT. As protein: CASSHQTGEAFF.

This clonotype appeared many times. Written as DNA, the CDR3 is TGCAGTGCTAGGGACAGGGATAGCAATCAGCCCCAGCATTTT. It specifies CSARDRDSNQPQHF. The J gene is TRBJ1-5, the V gene TRBV20-1; 8 nucleotides agree with TRBD1. CDR1 is DFQATT, CDR2 SNEGSKA, per germline (reference sequence). After removal of 3 bases from V and 0 bases from J, the junction contained 1 base not matched to a gene. The CDR3 length is 14 residues.

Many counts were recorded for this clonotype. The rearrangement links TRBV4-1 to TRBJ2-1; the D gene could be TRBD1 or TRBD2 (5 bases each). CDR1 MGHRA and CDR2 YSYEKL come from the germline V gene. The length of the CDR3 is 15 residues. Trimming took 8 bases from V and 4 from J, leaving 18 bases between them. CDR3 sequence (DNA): TGCGCCAGCTCGTGGGGACCCAACTTTTACAATGAGCAGTTCTTC. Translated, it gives CASSWGPNFYNEQFF.

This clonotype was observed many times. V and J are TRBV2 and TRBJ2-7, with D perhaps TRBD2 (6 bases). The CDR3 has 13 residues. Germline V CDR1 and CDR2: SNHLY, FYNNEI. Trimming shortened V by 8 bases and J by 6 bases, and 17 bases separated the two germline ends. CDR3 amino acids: CASLGGGGLEQYF. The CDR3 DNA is TGTGCCAGCCTCGGTGGGGGAGGACTCGAGCAGTACTTC.

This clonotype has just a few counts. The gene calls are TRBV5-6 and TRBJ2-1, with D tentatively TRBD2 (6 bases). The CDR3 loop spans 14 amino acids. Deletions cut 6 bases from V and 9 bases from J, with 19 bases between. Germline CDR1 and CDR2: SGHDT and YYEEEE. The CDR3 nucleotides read TGTGCCAGCAACCCACCCGGGAGCGAGAGTGAGCAGTTCTTC. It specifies CASNPPGSESEQFF. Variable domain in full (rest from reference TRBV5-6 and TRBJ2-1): DAGVTQSPTHLIKTRGQQVTLRCSPKSGHDTVSWYQQALGQGPQFIFQYYEEEERQRGNFPDRFSGHQFPNYSSELNVNALLLGDSALYLCASNPPGSESEQFFGPGTRLTVL.

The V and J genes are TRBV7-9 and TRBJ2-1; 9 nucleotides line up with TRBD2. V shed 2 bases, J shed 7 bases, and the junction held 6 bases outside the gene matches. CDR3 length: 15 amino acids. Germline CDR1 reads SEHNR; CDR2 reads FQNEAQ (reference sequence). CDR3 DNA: TGTGCCAGCAGCTTATCCGCGGGAGGGCCGAATGAGCAGTTCTTC. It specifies CASSLSAGGPNEQFF. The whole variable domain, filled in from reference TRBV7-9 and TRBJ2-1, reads DTGVSQNPRHKITKRGQNVTFRCDPISEHNRLYWYRQTLGQGPEFLTYFQNEAQLEKSRLLSDRFSAERPKGSFSTLEIQRTEQGDSAMYLCASSLSAGGPNEQFFGPGTRLTVL.

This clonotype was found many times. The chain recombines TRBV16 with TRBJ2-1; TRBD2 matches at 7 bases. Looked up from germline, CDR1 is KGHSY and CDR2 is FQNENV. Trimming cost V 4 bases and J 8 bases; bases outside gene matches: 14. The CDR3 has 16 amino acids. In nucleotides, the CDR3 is TGTGCCAGCAGCCCGCGGGGAGGGCTAGCTGACCATGAGCAGTTCTTC. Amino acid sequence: CASSPRGGLADHEQFF.

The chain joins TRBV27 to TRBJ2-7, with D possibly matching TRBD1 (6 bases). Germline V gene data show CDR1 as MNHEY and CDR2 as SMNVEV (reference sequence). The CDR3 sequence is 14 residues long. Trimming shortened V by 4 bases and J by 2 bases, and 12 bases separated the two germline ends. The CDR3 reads CASSWSGDTYEQYF. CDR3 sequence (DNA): TGTGCCAGCAGTTGGTCAGGGGACACCTACGAGCAGTACTTC.

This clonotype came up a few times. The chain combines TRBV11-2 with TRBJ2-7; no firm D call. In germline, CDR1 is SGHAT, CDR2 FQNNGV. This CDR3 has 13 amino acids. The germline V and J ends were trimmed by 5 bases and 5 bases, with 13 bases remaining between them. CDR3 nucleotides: TGTGCCAGCAGCCTAACCACCCGTCACGAGCAGTACTTC. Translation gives CASSLTTRHEQYF.

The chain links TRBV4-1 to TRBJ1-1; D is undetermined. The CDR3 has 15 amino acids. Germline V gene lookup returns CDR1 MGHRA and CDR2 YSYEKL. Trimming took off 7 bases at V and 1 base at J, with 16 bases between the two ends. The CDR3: CASKPLETGNTEAFF. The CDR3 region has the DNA TGCGCCAGCAAGCCCCTCGAGACTGGGAACACTGAAGCTTTCTTT.

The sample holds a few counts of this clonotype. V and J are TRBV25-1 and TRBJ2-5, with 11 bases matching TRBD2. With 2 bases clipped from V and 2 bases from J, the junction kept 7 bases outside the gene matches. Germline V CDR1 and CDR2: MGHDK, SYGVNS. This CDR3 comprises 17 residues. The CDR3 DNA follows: TGTGCCAGCAGTGAAGAGGGACTAGCGGTTGCGCAAGAGACCCAGTACTTC. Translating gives CASSEEGLAVAQETQYF.

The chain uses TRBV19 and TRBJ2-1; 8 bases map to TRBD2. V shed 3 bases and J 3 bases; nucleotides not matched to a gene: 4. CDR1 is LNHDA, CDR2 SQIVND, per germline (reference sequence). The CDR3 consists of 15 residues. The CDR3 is CASSIGLAGYNEQFF. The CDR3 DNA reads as TGTGCCAGTAGTATTGGTCTAGCGGGCTACAATGAGCAGTTCTTC. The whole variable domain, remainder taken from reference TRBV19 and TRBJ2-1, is DGGITQSPKYLFRKEGQNVTLSCEQNLNHDAMYWYRQDPGQGLRLIYYSQIVNDFQKGDIAEGYSVSREKKESFPLTVTSAQKNPTAFYLCASSIGLAGYNEQFFGPGTRLTVL.

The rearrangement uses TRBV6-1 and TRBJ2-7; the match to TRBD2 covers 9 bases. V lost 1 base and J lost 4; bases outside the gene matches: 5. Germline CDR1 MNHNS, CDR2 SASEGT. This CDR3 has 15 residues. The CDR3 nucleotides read TGTGCCAGCAGTGAAGGGGCTAGCGGGACTTACGAGCAGTACTTC. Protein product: CASSEGASGTYEQYF.

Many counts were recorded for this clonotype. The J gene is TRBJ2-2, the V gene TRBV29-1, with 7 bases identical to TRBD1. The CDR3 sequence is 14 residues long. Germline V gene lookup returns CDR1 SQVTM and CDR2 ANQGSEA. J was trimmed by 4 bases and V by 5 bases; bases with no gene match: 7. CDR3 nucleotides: TGCAGCGTTAACGTCGCAGGGGGCACCGGGGAGCTGTTTTTT. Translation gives CSVNVAGGTGELFF.

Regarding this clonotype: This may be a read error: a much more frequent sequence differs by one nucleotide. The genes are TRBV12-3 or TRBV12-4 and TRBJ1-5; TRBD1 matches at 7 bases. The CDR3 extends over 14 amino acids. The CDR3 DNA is TGTGCCTGCAGTAAGGGGGCGTCAGGACAGCCCCAGCATTTT. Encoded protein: CACSKGASGQPQHF.

The DNA for the CDR3 is TGTGCCAGCAGTTGGACTAGGTACAATGAGCAGTTCTTC. It is translated as CASSWTRYNEQFF. The chain is built from TRBV12-3 or TRBV12-4 and TRBJ2-1, with 7 nucleotides matching TRBD2. The length of the CDR3 is 13 residues. Unmatched junction bases numbered 1, after V lost 4 bases and J lost 4 bases.

The CDR3: CASSDRDRGSYEQYV. The CDR3 nucleotides are TGTGCCAGCAGCGACCGGGACAGGGGCTCCTACGAGCAGTACGTC. This chain uses TRBV11-3 with TRBJ2-7; TRBD1 aligns across 10 bases. Germline CDR1 is SGHNT and CDR2 is YENEEA. The CDR3 has 15 residues. J gave up 0 bases and V 5 bases, and 4 bases lay outside the gene matches.

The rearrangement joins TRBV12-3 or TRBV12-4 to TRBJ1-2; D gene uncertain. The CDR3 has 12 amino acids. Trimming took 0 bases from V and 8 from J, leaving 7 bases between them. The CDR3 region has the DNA TGTGCCAGCAGTTTAGCGCGAGTGGGCTACACCTTC. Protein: CASSLARVGYTF.